This is a list of T cell receptor beta chains from one sample in a study of regulatory T cells in long-lasting Graves disease. Using its own MiXCR run on the multiplex PCR reads, TCRdb lists one record per CDR3 protein. The sample carries about 620,000 distinct CDR3 sequences, 15% to 20% recorded once. In addition, the sample was reused for a study of T cells in Graves' hyperthyroidism and ophthalmopathy.

The material was peripheral blood mononuclear cells (PBMCs), obtained at new diagnosis, from a patient treated with antithyroid drugs. These receptors all come from a woman in her 30s with Graves disease. The CDR3 runs from the conserved cysteine through the conserved F or W. The D gene is left open where the match is weak. Clone sizes are given selectively: once, few, many, or a class where the clone is expanded.

CDR3nt | CDR3aa | d_gene | v_gene | abundance | j_gene
TGTGCCAGCAGCTCCCCGCGGAGGGGAAATGAGCAGTTCTTC | CASSSPRRGNEQFF | - | TRBV7-3 | many | TRBJ2-1
TGTGCCAGCTCACCCGGGACAGGAGTTAATGAAAAACTGTTTTTT | CASSPGTGVNEKLFF | TRBD1 | TRBV18 | - | TRBJ1-4
TGTGCCAGCAGCTTGCCCACGGCGGGATATGGCTACACCTTC | CASSLPTAGYGYTF | - | TRBV7-2 | many | TRBJ1-2
TGCAGTGCTAGAGATCCCTCCTCCGGCGGCTATGGCTACACCTTC | CSARDPSSGGYGYTF | - | TRBV20-1 | - | TRBJ1-2
TGTGCCAGTAGTATCCAGGCGGACGAGCCCCAGCATTTT | CASSIQADEPQHF | - | TRBV19 | - | TRBJ1-5
TGTGCCAGCAGCTTAGGTGGAGGGACTTTTCAGCCCCAGCATTTT | CASSLGGGTFQPQHF | - | TRBV7-2 | many | TRBJ1-5
TGTGCCAGCAGTGACGAGGCTGCTGGAAACACCATATATTTT | CASSDEAAGNTIYF | - | TRBV2 | - | TRBJ1-3
TGTGCCAGCAGCCAATCCGGGACTAGCGGGGTCAAGCAGTACTTC | CASSQSGTSGVKQYF | TRBD2 | TRBV16 | few | TRBJ2-7
TGTGCCAGCCCTGAACCCAACGGGAGGCGTATCCCCGGGGAGCTGTTTTTT | CASPEPNGRRIPGELFF | TRBD2 | TRBV6-1 | - | TRBJ2-2
TGTGCCAGCAGTGAGAGGGAGGCCGGGGAGCTGTTTTTT | CASSEREAGELFF | - | TRBV2 | - | TRBJ2-2
TGTGCCAGCAGCCCGAGGGGGGCGGGGGACGAAAAACTGTTTTTT | CASSPRGAGDEKLFF | - | TRBV9 | - | TRBJ1-4
TGTGCCAGCAGCTTATTACCCAGGGGCGGGGAGACCCAGTACTTC | CASSLLPRGGETQYF | - | TRBV7-6 | - | TRBJ2-5
TGTGCCTGGAGTGTACGAGGCTTGAACACCGGGGAGCTGTTTTTT | CAWSVRGLNTGELFF | - | TRBV30 | few | TRBJ2-2
TGCGCCAGCAGCACGGACAGGGACGATTCACCCCTCCACTTT | CASSTDRDDSPLHF | TRBD1 | TRBV5-1 | - | TRBJ1-6
TGTGCCAGCAGCCCAAGACTAGTAGACTACGAGCAGTACTTC | CASSPRLVDYEQYF | - | TRBV28 | few | TRBJ2-7
TGTGCCATCAGTGGGCAGGACTCCTACGAGCAGTACTTC | CAISGQDSYEQYF | - | TRBV10-3 | once | TRBJ2-7
TGTGCCAGCAGCGTAGGGGCGTACAATGAGCAGTTCTTC | CASSVGAYNEQFF | - | TRBV9 | - | TRBJ2-1
TGCGCCAGCAGCTATTCCGTCGACAGCTACGAGCAGTACTTC | CASSYSVDSYEQYF | - | TRBV5-1 | - | TRBJ2-7
TGTGCCAGCGGGGTAGAGGTTAACTATGGCTACACCTTC | CASGVEVNYGYTF | - | TRBV28 | many | TRBJ1-2
TGTGCCAGCAGTTTGGTTAGCTCCTACAATGAGCAGTTCTTC | CASSLVSSYNEQFF | - | TRBV28 | - | TRBJ2-1
TGTGCCAGCTCACCAGGGATTGTCCAGCCCCAGCATTTT | CASSPGIVQPQHF | - | TRBV18 | - | TRBJ1-5
TGTGCCAGCAGGCAGGGGAAAGAGCCCCAGCATTTT | CASRQGKEPQHF | - | TRBV28 | many | TRBJ1-5
TGTGCCAGCAGTGAGCCTGACCGGGACAGGGGAGGGGATCGAGGCGATCAGCCCGAGCATTTT | CASSEPDRDRGGDRGDQPEHF | TRBD1 | TRBV2 | - | TRBJ1-5
TGTGCCAGCAGTGAGTGGGGGGGAGTTTCCTATAATTCACCCCTCCACTTT | CASSEWGGVSYNSPLHF | - | TRBV2 | many | TRBJ1-6
TGTGCCAGCAGGGGAGGAGGGGGCGGGGAGCTGTTTTTT | CASRGGGGGELFF | - | TRBV3-1 | - | TRBJ2-2
TGCGCCAGCAGCTTGGACAGGGGGACTTCGGATACGCAGTATTTT | CASSLDRGTSDTQYF | TRBD1 | TRBV5-1 | - | TRBJ2-3
TGTGCCAGCAGTTTATTGGGGACAGGGAGTCAGCCCCAGCATTTT | CASSLLGTGSQPQHF | TRBD1 | TRBV28 | many | TRBJ1-5
TGTGCCAGCACCCTTTCTGCCCGAGAGACCCAGTACTTC | CASTLSARETQYF | - | TRBV12-3/TRBV12-4 | many | TRBJ2-5
TGTGCCAGCAGCACAATTGTCGGCGACGAGCAGTACTTC | CASSTIVGDEQYF | - | TRBV27 | many | TRBJ2-7
TGTGCCACCCGGGACTCGCTCAACACCGGGGAGCTGTTTTTT | CATRDSLNTGELFF | - | TRBV12-3/TRBV12-4 | many | TRBJ2-2
TGTGCCAGCAGCTTAAGGACGGGGATCTCCTACGAGCAGTACTTC | CASSLRTGISYEQYF | - | TRBV7-2 | many | TRBJ2-7
TGTGCCAGCACCCCGGTTAAGCGGGAGGGAAGAGAGCAGTACTTC | CASTPVKREGREQYF | TRBD2 | TRBV2 | many | TRBJ2-7
TGCAGTGCTCGCTTAGCGGGAGGTTACAATGAGCAGTTCTTC | CSARLAGGYNEQFF | TRBD2 | TRBV20-1 | many | TRBJ2-1
TGTGCCACCCAATCCCCTAGCGGCACCTACGAGCAGTACTTC | CATQSPSGTYEQYF | TRBD2 | TRBV7-2 | many | TRBJ2-7
TGTGCCAGCAGTCCCTTAAGGGGGACTCAGCTTCAAGAGACCCAGTACTTC | CASSPLRGTQLQETQYF | - | TRBV28 | many | TRBJ2-5
TGTGCCTGGACAGGGGGAGAGACCCAGTACTTC | CAWTGGETQYF | TRBD1 | TRBV30 | few | TRBJ2-5
TGTGCCAGCAGGACGGACCGGGCCGCTTACGAGCAGTACTTC | CASRTDRAAYEQYF | - | TRBV6-2/TRBV6-3 | few | TRBJ2-7
TGTGCCAGCAGTCCTGGGGGCAAGGGAGGCTACACCTTC | CASSPGGKGGYTF | - | TRBV12-3/TRBV12-4 | few | TRBJ1-2
TGTGCCAGCCACAATTCCAGGGCACCCAATCAGCCCCAGCATTTT | CASHNSRAPNQPQHF | - | TRBV7-3 | few | TRBJ1-5
TGTGCCAGCAGAGGGGCGGTCACCTACCAAGAGACCCAGTACTTC | CASRGAVTYQETQYF | - | TRBV28 | many | TRBJ2-5
TGTGCCAGCAGCTTACCCGGGTTCTCTTCACCCCTCCACTTT | CASSLPGFSSPLHF | - | TRBV7-9 | - | TRBJ1-6
TGTGCCAGCAGCTTTTTCATTAGTTCTGGGGCCAACGTCCTGACTTTC | CASSFFISSGANVLTF | - | TRBV5-5 | - | TRBJ2-6